This is a list of T cell receptor beta chains from one sample in a study of blood T cell repertoires in COVID-19. The table came from immunoSEQ multiplex PCR; TCRdb's copy has only in-frame clones and leaves some out. This table holds roughly 110,000 clones, around 90% found once. Sequencing used peripheral blood. The receptors originated from a woman aged 45 to 65 with acute or convalescent COVID-19. Both conserved end residues are part of each CDR3. A D gene is named only where the DNA matches it firmly. Clone size is stated in some rows and not others, as once, few, many or a class when expanded.

size | D | J | V | DNA | CDR3
. | . | TRBJ1-1 | TRBV27 | TGTGCCAGCAGTTTTCTACAGGGCGCGGAAGCTTTCTTT | CASSFLQGAEAFF
. | . | TRBJ1-5 | TRBV5-6 | TGTGCCAGCAGCTTGTGGAGGGCTCAAAAGCCCCAGCATTTT | CASSLWRAQKPQHF
once | TRBD1 | TRBJ2-1 | TRBV6-4 | TGTGCCAGCAGGACCCGGGACAGGGGGCGAAATGAGCAGTTCTTC | CASRTRDRGRNEQFF
. | TRBD2 | TRBJ2-2 | TRBV24-1 | TGTGCCACCAGTGATTTAGGACTAGCGGGGGCGTTGGGCACCGGGGAGCTGTTTTTT | CATSDLGLAGALGTGELFF
few | . | TRBJ2-3 | TRBV28 | TGTGCCAGCAGCCGCAAGAGGGAAACAGATACGCAGTATTTT | CASSRKRETDTQYF
. | . | TRBJ1-2 | TRBV20-1 | TGCAGTGCCGGATCTAGCGGCTACACCTTC | CSAGSSGYTF
. | TRBD1 | TRBJ1-2 | TRBV6-6 | TGTGCCAGCAGTCAAGACAGGGGCGGGGGCTACACCTTC | CASSQDRGGGYTF
. | . | TRBJ2-7 | TRBV5-1 | TGCGCCAGCAGCTTGGATCCGCAGCCCCGGGGATACGAGCAGTACTTC | CASSLDPQPRGYEQYF
. | TRBD1 | TRBJ1-1 | TRBV18 | TGTGCCAGCTCACCACCTCGGACAGGGGTGGACACTGAAGCTTTCTTT | CASSPPRTGVDTEAFF
. | TRBD1 | TRBJ1-5 | TRBV28 | TGTGCCAGCAGTGTGGGACCCCGGGACAGGGGCCGCCGGTGGCCCCAGCATTTT | CASSVGPRDRGRRWPQHF